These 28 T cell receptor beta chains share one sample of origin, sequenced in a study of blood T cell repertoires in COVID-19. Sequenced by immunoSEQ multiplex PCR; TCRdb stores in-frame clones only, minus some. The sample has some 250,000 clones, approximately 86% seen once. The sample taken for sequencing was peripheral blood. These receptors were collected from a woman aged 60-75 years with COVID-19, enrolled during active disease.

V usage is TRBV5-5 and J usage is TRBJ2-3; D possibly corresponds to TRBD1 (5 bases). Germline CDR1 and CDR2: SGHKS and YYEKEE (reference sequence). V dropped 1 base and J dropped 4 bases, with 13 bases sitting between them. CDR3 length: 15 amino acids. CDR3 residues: CASSLWGRVPDTQYF. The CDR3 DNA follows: TGTGCCAGCAGCTTGTGGGGCAGGGTGCCAGATACGCAGTATTTT.

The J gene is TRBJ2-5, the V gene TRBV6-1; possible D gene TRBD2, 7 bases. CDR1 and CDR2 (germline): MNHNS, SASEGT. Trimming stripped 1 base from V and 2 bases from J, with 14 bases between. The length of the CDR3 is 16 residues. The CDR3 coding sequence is TGTGCCAGCAGTGAAGGGATAGGGGGGGGGCAAGAGACCCAGTACTTC. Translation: CASSEGIGGGQETQYF.

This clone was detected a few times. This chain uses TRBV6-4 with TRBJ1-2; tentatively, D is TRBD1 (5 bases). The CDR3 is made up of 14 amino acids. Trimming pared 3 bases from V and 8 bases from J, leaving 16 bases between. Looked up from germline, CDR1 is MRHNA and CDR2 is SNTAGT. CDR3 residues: CASSEDGTLRGYTF. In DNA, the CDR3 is TGTGCCAGCAGTGAAGACGGGACTCTGAGGGGCTACACCTTC.

CDR3 protein: CAISEGSRATGELFF. The CDR3 DNA reads TGTGCCATCAGTGAAGGTTCCAGGGCCACCGGGGAGCTGTTTTTT. The chain is built from TRBV10-3 and TRBJ2-2, with a tentative D call TRBD1 (5 bases). The V gene's germline CDR1 is ENHRY and CDR2 SYGVKD. Trimming removed 3 bases at V and 4 bases at J, with 12 bases between. The CDR3 contains 15 residues.

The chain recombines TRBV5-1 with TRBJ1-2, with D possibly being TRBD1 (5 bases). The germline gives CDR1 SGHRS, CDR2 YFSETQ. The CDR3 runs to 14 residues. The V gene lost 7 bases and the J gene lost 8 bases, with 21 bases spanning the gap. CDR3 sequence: CASGGGAEAGGYTF. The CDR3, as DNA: TGCGCCAGCGGGGGAGGGGCCGAAGCTGGCGGCTACACCTTC.

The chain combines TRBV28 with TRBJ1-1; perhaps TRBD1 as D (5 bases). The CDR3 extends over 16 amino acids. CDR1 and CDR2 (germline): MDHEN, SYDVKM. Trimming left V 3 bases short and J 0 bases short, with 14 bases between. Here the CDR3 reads CASSLGGFPMNTEAFF. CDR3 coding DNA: TGTGCCAGCAGTTTGGGGGGTTTCCCGATGAACACTGAAGCTTTCTTT.

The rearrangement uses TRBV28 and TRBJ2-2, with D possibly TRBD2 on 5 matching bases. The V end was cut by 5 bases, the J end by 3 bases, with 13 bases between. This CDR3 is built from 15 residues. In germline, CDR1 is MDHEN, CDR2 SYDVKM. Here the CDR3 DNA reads TGTGCCAGCAGTCCAGCTAGCCCGGACACCGGGGAGCTGTTTTTT. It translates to CASSPASPDTGELFF.

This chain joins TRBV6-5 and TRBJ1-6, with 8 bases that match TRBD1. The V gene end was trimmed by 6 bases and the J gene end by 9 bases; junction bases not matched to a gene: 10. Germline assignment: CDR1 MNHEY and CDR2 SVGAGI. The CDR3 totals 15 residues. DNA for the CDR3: TGTGCCAGCAGGGCAATCGGACAGGGAGGTTCACCCCTCCACTTT. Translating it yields CASRAIGQGGSPLHF.

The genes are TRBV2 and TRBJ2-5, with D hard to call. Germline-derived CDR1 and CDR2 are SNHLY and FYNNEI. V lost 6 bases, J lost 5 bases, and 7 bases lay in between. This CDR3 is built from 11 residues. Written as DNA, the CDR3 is TGTGCCAGCAGAGCCGGGGAGACCCAGTACTTC. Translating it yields CASRAGETQYF.

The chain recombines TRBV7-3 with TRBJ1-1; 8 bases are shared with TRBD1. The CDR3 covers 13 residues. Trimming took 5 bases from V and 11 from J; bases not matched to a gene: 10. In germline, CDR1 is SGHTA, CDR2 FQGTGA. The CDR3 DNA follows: TGTGCCAGCAGCCCACAAGACAGGGGAGAGGCTTTCTTT. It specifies CASSPQDRGEAFF. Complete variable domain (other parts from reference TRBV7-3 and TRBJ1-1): GAGVSQTPSNKVTEKGKYVELRCDPISGHTALYWYRQSLGQGPEFLIYFQGTGAADDSGLPNDRFFAVRPEGSVSTLKIQRTERGDSAVYLCASSPQDRGEAFFGQGTRLTVV.

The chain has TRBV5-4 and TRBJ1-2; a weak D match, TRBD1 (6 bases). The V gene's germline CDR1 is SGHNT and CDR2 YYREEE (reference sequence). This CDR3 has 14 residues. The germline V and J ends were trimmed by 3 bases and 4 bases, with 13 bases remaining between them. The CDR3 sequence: CASSSPDRFYGYTF. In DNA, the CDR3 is TGTGCCAGCAGCTCCCCTGACAGGTTCTATGGCTACACCTTC.

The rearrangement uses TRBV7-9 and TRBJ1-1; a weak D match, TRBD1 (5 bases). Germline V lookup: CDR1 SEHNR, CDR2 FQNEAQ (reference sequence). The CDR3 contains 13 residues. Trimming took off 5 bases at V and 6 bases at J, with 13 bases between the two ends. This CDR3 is CASSARQYAEAFF. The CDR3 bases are TGTGCCAGCAGCGCCCGACAGTACGCTGAAGCTTTCTTT.

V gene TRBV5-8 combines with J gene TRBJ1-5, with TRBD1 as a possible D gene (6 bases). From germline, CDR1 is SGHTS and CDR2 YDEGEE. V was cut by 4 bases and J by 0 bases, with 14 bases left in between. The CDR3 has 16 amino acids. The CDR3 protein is CASSDGQTYSNQPQHF. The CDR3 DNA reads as TGTGCCAGCAGCGACGGACAGACCTATAGCAATCAGCCCCAGCATTTT.

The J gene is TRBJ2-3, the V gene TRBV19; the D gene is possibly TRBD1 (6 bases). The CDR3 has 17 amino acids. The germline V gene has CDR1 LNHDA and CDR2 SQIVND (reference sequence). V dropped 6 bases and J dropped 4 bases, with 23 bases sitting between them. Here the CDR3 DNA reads TGTGCCAGTAGACCACGGTGGTCCCAGGGGAATGCAGATACGCAGTATTTT. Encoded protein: CASRPRWSQGNADTQYF.

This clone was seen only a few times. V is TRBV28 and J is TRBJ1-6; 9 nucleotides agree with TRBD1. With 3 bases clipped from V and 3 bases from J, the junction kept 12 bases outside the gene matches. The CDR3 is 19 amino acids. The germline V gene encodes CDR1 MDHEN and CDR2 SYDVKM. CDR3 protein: CASSFSPGQGNFYNSPLHF. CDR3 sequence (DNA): TGTGCCAGCAGTTTTTCGCCGGGACAGGGAAATTTCTATAATTCACCCCTCCACTTT. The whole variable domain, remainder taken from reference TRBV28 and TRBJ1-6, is DVKVTQSSRYLVKRTGEKVFLECVQDMDHENMFWYRQDPGLGLRLIYFSYDVKMKEKGDIPEGYSVSREKKERFSLILESASTNQTSMYLCASSFSPGQGNFYNSPLHFGNGTRLTVT.

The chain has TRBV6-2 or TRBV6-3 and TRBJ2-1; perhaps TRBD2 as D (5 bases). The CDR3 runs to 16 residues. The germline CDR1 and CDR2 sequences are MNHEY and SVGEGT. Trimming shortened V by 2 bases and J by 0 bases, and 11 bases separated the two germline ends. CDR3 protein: CASSYGRVSSYNEQFF. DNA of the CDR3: TGTGCCAGCAGTTACGGGCGGGTTAGCTCCTACAATGAGCAGTTCTTC.

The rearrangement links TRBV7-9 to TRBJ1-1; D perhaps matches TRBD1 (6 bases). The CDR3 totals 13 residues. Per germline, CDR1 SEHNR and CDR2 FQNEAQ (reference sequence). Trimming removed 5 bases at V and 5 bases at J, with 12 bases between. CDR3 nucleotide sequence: TGTGCCAGCAGCCCATACAGGGAGACTGAAGCTTTCTTT. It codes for CASSPYRETEAFF.

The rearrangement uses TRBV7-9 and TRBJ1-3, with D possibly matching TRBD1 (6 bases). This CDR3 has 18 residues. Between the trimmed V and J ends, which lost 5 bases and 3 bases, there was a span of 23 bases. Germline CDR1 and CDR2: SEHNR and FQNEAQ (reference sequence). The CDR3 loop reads CASSHPRDTILFGNTIYF. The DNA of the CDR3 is TGTGCCAGCAGCCACCCACGGGACACTATCCTCTTTGGAAACACCATATATTTT.

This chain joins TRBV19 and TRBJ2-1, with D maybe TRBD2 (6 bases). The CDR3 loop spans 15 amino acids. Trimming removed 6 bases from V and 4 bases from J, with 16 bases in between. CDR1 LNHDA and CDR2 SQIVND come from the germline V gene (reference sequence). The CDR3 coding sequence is TGTGCCAGTAGCATCGGGGCTAGCGTATACAATGAGCAGTTCTTC. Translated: CASSIGASVYNEQFF. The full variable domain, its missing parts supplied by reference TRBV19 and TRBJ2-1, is DGGITQSPKYLFRKEGQNVTLSCEQNLNHDAMYWYRQDPGQGLRLIYYSQIVNDFQKGDIAEGYSVSREKKESFPLTVTSAQKNPTAFYLCASSIGASVYNEQFFGPGTRLTVL.

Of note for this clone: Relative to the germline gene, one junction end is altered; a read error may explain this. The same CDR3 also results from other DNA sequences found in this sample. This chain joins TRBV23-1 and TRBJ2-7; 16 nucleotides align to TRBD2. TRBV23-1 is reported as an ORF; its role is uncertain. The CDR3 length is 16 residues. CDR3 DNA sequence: TGCGCCAGCAGTCAATCGGGACTAGCGGGAGGGAAGGAGCAATACTTC. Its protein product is CASSQSGLAGGKEQYF.

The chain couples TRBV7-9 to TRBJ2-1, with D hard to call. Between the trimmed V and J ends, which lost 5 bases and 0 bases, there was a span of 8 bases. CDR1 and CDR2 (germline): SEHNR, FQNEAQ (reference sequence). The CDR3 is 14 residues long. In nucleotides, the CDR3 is TGTGCCAGCAGCCAGACTGGCTCCTACAATGAGCAGTTCTTC. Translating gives CASSQTGSYNEQFF.

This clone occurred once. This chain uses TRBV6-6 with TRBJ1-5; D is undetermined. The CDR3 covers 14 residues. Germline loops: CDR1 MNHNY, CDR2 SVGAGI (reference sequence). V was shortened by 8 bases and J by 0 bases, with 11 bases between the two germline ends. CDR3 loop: CASEGGGSNQPQHF. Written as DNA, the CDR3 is TGTGCCAGCGAAGGAGGCGGTAGCAATCAGCCCCAGCATTTT.

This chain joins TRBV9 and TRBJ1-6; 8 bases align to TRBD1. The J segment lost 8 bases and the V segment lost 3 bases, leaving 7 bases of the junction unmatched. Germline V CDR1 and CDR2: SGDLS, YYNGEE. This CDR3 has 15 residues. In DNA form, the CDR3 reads TGTGCCAGCAGCGACGCAGGGGGCGCGTATTCACCCCTCCACTTT. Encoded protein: CASSDAGGAYSPLHF. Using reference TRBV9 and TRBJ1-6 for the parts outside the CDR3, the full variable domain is DSGVTQTPKHLITATGQRVTLRCSPRSGDLSVYWYQQSLDQGLQFLIQYYNGEERAKGNILERFSAQQFPDLHSELNLSSLELGDSALYFCASSDAGGAYSPLHFGNGTRLTVT.

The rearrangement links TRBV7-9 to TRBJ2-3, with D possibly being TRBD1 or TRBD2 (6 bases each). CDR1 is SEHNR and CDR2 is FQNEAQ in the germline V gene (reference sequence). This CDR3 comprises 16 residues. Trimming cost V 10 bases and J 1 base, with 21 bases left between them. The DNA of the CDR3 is TGTGCCACCACCAGGGGATGGGAGGCCCGCACAGATACGCAGTATTTT. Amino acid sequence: CATTRGWEARTDTQYF. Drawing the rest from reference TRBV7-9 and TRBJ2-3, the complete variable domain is DTGVSQNPRHKITKRGQNVTFRCDPISEHNRLYWYRQTLGQGPEFLTYFQNEAQLEKSRLLSDRFSAERPKGSFSTLEIQRTEQGDSAMYLCATTRGWEARTDTQYFGPGTRLTVL.

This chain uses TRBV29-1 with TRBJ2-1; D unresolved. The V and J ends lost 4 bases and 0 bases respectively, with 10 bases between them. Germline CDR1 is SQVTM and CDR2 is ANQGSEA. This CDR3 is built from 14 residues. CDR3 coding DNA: TGCAGCGTTGTTATCCCGAGCTCCTACAATGAGCAGTTCTTC. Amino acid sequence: CSVVIPSSYNEQFF.

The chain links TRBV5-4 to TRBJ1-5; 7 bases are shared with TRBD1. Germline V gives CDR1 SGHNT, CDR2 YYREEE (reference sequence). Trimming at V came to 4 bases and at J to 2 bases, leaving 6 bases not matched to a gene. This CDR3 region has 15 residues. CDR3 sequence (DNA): TGTGCCAGCAGCGCCGGGACAGCGCGCAATCAGCCCCAGCATTTT. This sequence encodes CASSAGTARNQPQHF.

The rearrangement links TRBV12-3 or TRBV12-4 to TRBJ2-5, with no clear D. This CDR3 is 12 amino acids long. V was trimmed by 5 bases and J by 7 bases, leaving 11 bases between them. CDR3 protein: CASSGRLGTQYF. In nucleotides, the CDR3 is TGTGCCAGCAGTGGGCGTCTGGGGACCCAGTACTTC.

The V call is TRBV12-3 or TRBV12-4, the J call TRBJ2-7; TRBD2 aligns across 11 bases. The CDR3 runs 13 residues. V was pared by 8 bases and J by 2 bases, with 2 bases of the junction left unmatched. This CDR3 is CASLAGGTYEQYF. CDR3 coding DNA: TGTGCCAGCCTAGCGGGGGGAACCTACGAGCAGTACTTC.